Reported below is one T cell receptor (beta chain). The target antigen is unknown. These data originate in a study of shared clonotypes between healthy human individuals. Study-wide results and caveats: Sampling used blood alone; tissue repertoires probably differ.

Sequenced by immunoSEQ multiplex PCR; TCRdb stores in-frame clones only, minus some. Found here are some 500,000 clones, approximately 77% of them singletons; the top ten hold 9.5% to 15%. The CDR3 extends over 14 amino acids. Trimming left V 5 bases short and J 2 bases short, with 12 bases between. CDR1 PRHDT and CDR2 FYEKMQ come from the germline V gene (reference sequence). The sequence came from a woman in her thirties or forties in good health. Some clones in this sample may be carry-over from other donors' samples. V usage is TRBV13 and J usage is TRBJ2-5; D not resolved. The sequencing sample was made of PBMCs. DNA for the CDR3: TGTGCCAGCAGCCCCCTAATGGGGCAAGAGACCCAGTACTTC. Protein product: CASSPLMGQETQYF.